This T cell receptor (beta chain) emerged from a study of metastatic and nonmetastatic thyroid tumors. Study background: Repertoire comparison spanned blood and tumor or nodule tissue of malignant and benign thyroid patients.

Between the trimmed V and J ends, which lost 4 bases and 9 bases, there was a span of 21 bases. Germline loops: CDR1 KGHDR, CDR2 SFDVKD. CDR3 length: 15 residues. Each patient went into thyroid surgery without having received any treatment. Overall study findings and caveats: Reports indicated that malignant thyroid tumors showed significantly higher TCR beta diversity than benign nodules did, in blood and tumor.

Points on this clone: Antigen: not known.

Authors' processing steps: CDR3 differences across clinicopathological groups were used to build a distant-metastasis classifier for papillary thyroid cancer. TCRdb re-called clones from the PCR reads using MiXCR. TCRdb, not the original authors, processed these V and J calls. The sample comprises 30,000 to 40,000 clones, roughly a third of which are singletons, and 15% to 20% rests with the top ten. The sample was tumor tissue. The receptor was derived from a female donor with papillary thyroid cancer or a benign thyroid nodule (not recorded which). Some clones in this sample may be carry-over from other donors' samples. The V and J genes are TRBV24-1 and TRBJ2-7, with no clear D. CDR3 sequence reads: CATSDTSSRSHGQYF. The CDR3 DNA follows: TGTGCCACCAGTGACACTTCGTCACGTAGCCACGGGCAGTACTTC.